This TCR beta chain was identified in a study of blood T cell repertoires in COVID-19. Study context: COVID-19 samples from acute and convalescent phases originated in the United States, Italy and Spain. T cells, B-cell-depleted T cells, or PBMCs provided the cDNA or gDNA that served as material.

Original handling: Amplified reference gene primers provided the basis for estimating nucleated cell counts. Only in-frame clones appear in the TCRdb table, and some are missing; sequencing was by immunoSEQ multiplex PCR. For V, J and clone size, that table is used; D and trimming come from the DNA. The table includes 250,000 to 300,000 clones, more than 85% detected once. CDR1 and CDR2 (germline): LGHNA, YNFKEQ. This CDR3 is built from 17 residues. The V gene lost 4 bases and the J gene lost 5 bases, with 22 bases spanning the gap. Source material: peripheral blood. V usage is TRBV4-2 and J usage is TRBJ2-3; D is possibly TRBD2 (5 bases). This receptor was obtained from a man younger than 35 with active or convalescent COVID-19. The CDR3 loop is CASSRSVTGSAQDTQYF. The DNA of the CDR3 is TGTGCCAGCAGCCGCTCGGTAACGGGATCCGCCCAAGATACGCAGTATTTT.